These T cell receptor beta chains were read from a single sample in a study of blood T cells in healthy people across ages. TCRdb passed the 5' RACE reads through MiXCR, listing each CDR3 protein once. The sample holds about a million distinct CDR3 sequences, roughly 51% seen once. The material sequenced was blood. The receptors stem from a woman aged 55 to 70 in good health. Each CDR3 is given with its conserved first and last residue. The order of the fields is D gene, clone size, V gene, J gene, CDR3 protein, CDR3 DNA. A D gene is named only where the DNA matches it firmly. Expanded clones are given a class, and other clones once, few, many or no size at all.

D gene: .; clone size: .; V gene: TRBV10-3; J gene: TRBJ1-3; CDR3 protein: CATKGASGNTIYF; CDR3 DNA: TGTGCCACCAAAGGAGCCTCTGGAAACACCATATATTTT
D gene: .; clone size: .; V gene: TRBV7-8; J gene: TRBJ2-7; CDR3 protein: CASSLGNRANEQYF; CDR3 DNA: TGTGCCAGCAGCTTAGGTAATAGAGCGAACGAGCAGTACTTC
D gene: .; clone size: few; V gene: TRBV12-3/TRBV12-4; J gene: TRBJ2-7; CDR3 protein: CASSYNGEQYF; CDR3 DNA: TGTGCCAGCAGTTACAATGGAGAGCAGTACTTC
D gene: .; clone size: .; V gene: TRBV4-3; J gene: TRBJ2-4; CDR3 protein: CASSQDRVGDNEQYF; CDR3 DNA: TGCGCCAGCAGCCAAGATAGGGTAGGCGACAATGAGCAGTACTTC
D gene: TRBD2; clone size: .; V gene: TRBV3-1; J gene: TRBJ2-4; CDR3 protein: CASSTTSGKGIQYF; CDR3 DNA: TGTGCCAGCAGCACCACTAGCGGGAAGGGCATTCAGTACTTC
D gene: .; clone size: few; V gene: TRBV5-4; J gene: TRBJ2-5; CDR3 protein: CASSLRDFMGTQYF; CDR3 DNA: TGTGCCAGCAGCTTGCGGGACTTCATGGGGACCCAGTACTTC
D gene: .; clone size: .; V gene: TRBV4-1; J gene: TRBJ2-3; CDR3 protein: CASGPDRGAGVGSTDTQYF; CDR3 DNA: TGCGCCAGCGGCCCGGACAGGGGAGCGGGAGTGGGGAGCACAGATACGCAGTATTTT
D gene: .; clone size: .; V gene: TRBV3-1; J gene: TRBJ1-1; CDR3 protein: CASSQAPGHSWAFF; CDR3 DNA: TGTGCCAGCAGCCAAGCACCGGGACATTCTTGGGCTTTCTTT
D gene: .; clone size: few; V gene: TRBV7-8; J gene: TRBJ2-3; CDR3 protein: CASSISETYTDTQYF; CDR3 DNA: TGTGCCAGCTCCATTAGCGAAACATACACAGATACGCAGTATTTT
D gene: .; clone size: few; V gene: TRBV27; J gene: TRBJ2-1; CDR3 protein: CASSHTDNEQFF; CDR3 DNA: TGTGCCAGCTCCCATACGGACAATGAGCAGTTCTTC
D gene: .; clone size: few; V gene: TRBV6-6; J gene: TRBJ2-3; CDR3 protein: CASSYQTSADTQYF; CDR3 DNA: TGTGCCAGCAGTTACCAGACTAGTGCTGATACGCAGTATTTT
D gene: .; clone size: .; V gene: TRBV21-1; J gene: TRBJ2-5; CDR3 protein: CASSKPEGGRATKTQYF; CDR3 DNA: TGTGCCAGCAGCAAACCAGAAGGCGGGAGGGCAACGAAGACCCAGTACTTC
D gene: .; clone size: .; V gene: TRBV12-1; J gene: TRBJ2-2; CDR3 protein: CASSPASGSGGGELFF; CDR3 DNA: TGTGCCAGCAGCCCCGCGAGCGGGAGTGGCGGCGGGGAGCTGTTTTTT
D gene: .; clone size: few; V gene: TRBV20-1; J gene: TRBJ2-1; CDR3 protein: CSASGPSSYNEQFF; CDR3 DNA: TGCAGTGCTAGTGGGCCGAGCTCCTACAATGAGCAGTTCTTC
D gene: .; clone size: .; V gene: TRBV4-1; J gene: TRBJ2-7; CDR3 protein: CASSQDLGDSYPYEQYF; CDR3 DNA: TGCGCCAGCAGCCAAGATCTAGGGGACTCCTACCCCTACGAGCAGTACTTC
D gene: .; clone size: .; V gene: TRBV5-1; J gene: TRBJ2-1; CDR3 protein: CASSLDSRRYNEQLF; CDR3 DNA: TGCGCCAGCAGCTTGGACTCGCGCCGTTACAATGAGCAGCTCTTC
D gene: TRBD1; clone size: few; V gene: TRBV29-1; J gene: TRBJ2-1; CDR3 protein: CSVARGQGYNEQFF; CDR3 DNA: TGCAGCGTTGCTCGGGGACAGGGTTACAATGAGCAGTTCTTC
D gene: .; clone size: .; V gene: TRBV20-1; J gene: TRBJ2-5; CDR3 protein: CSARPAWRNTQYF; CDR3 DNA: TGCAGTGCTAGACCCGCATGGCGTAACACCCAGTACTTC
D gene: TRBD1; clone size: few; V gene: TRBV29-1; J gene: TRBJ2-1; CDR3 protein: CSVEGRDRGYNEQFF; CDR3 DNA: TGCAGCGTTGAGGGCCGGGACAGGGGTTACAATGAGCAGTTCTTC
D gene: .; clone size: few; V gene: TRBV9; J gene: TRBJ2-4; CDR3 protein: CASETNPSVAKNIQYF; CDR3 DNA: TGTGCCAGCGAGACCAATCCCAGCGTAGCGAAAAACATTCAGTACTTC
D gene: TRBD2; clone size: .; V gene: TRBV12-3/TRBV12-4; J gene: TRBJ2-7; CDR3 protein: CASTGSGRRPYEQYF; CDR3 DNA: TGTGCCAGCACCGGTAGCGGGAGGAGACCCTACGAGCAGTACTTC
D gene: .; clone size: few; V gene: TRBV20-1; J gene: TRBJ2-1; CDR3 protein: CSADVLLNEQFF; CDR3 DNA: TGCAGTGCCGATGTCCTTCTCAATGAGCAGTTCTTC
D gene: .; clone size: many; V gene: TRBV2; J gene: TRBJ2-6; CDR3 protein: CASSNRQAGANVLTF; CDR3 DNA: TGTGCCAGCAGTAACCGACAAGCTGGGGCCAACGTCCTGACTTTC
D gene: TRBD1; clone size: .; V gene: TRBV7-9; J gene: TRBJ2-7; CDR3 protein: CASRSGTGEEQYF; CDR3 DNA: TGTGCCAGCAGATCCGGGACAGGGGAAGAGCAGTACTTC
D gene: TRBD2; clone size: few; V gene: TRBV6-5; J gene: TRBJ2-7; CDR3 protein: CASSPGLELPGEQYF; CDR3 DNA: TGTGCCAGCAGCCCGGGACTAGAACTCCCAGGGGAGCAGTACTTC
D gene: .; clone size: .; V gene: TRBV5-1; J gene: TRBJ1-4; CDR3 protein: CASSPSQGHVGKLFF; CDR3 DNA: TGCGCCAGCAGCCCCTCCCAGGGGCATGTGGGAAAACTGTTTTTT
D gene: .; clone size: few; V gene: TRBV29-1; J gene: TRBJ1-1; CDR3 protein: CSVLQILNTEAFF; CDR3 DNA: TGCAGCGTTTTACAGATCCTGAACACTGAAGCTTTCTTT
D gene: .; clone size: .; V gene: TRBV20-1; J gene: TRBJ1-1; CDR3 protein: CSARDLVNGGTEAFF; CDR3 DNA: TGCAGTGCTAGAGATCTTGTTAATGGGGGGACTGAAGCTTTCTTT
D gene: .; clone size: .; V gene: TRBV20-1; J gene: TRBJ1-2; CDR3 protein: CSASGNGYTF; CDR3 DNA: TGCAGTGCTTCGGGGAACGGCTACACCTTC
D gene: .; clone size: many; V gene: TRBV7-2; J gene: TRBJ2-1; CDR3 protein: CASSFLSGSSYNEQFF; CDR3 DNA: TGTGCCAGCAGCTTTTTGAGCGGTAGCTCCTACAATGAGCAGTTCTTC
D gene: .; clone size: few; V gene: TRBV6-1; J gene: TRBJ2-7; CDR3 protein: CASSEDRDSYEQYF; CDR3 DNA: TGTGCCAGCAGTGAAGACAGAGACTCCTACGAGCAGTACTTC
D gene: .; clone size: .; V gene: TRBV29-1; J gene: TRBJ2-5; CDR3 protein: CSVADTSGTETQYF; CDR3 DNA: TGCAGCGTTGCCGACACCTCCGGCACGGAGACCCAGTACTTC
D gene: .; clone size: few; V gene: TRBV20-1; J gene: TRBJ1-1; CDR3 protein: CSARPEGPAFF; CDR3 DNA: TGCAGTGCTAGGCCCGAAGGGCCGGCTTTCTTT
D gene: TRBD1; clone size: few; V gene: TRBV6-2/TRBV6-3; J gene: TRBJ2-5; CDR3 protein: CASSPYDRGRSETQYF; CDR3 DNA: TGTGCCAGCAGTCCCTATGACAGGGGGCGTTCGGAGACCCAGTACTTC
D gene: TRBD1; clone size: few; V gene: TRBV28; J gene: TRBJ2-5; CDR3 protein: CASTASKTGGQETQYF; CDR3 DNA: TGTGCCAGCACCGCCTCCAAGACAGGGGGTCAAGAGACCCAGTACTTC
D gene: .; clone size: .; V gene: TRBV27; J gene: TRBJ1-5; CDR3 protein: CASSSVGWGNQPQHF; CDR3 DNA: TGTGCCAGCAGTTCAGTTGGGTGGGGTAATCAGCCCCAGCATTTT
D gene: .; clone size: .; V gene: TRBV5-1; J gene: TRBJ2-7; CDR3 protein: CASSLEGLTYNEQYF; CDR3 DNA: TGCGCCAGCAGCTTGGAGGGTCTAACCTACAATGAGCAGTACTTC
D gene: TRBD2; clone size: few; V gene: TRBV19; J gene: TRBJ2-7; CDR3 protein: CASSSGASGSYEQYF; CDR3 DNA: TGTGCCAGTAGTAGCGGGGCTAGCGGGAGCTACGAGCAGTACTTC
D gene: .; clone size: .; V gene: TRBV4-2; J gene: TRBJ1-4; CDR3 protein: CASSQELRGEKLFF; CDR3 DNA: TGTGCCAGCAGCCAAGAACTTCGCGGTGAAAAACTGTTTTTT
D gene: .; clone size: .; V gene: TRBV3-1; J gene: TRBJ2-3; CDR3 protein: CASSQGLPPSDTQYF; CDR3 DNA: TGTGCCAGCAGCCAAGGTCTTCCCCCCTCAGATACGCAGTATTTT